Below, 2 T cell receptor beta chains from the same sample are listed, as sequenced in a study of OX40 agonist ivuxolimab in advanced cancers. Clones were read by immunoSEQ multiplex PCR, and TCRdb kept only the in-frame ones, dropping some. The profile covers around 70,000 clones, with around four fifths appearing a single time and 1.5% to 2% taken by the ten largest. The sequencing here drew on CD4+ or CD8+ T cells sorted from blood, taken in a trial of the OX40 agonist ivuxolimab. The receptors derive from an adult with an advanced solid tumor such as melanoma, head and neck, liver or kidney cancer.

The chain carries TRBV5-1 and TRBJ1-1, with TRBD1 as a possible D gene (5 bases). V was shortened by 2 bases and J by 1 base, with 6 bases between the two germline ends. The germline gives CDR1 SGHRS, CDR2 YFSETQ. This CDR3 spans 13 amino acids. For the CDR3, the DNA is TGCGCCAGCAGCTTTGACAGGAACACTGAAGCTTTCTTT. This sequence encodes CASSFDRNTEAFF.

The rearrangement joins TRBV19 to TRBJ1-2, with 7 bases lining up with TRBD1. The germline V gene encodes CDR1 LNHDA and CDR2 SQIVND (reference sequence). Germline trimming cut 6 bases from V and 7 bases from J; bases unmatched to any gene: 11. The CDR3 covers 14 residues. The chain's CDR3 is CASREQGTGPGYTF. The CDR3 nucleotides are TGTGCCAGTAGGGAACAGGGGACTGGTCCTGGCTACACCTTC.